Listed here are 5 T cell receptor beta chains from one sample, sequenced in a study of T-cell reconstitution after alpha-beta-depleted transplantation in children. TCRbeta library preparation incorporated unique molecular identifiers. TCRdb reprocessed the PCR reads via MiXCR and lists one record per CDR3 protein. The sample records 490,000 or so distinct CDR3 sequences, under 15% being singletons. The source was PBMCs from the stem cell graft donor, collected from the stem cell graft. Receptor source: a human donor who donated a stem cell graft to a child with combined immunodeficiency.

This chain uses TRBV6-4 with TRBJ2-2, with 8 bases aligning to TRBD1. The CDR3 consists of 17 residues. V trimming: 0 bases; J trimming: 4 bases; junction bases outside the gene matches: 7. Germline assignment: CDR1 MRHNA and CDR2 SNTAGT. DNA for the CDR3: TGTGCCAGCAGTGACTCTATCAGGGGGCGCGGCACCGGGGAGCTGTTTTTT. It encodes CASSDSIRGRGTGELFF.

Many counts were recorded for this clonotype. The chain combines TRBV12-3 or TRBV12-4 with TRBJ2-7; maybe TRBD1 (6 bases). Between the trimmed V and J ends, which lost 5 bases and 3 bases, there was a span of 17 bases. The CDR3 loop spans 15 amino acids. The CDR3 DNA reads TGTGCCAGCAGTCCGCACAGGGTCTTGGTCTACGAGCAGTACTTC. It yields the protein CASSPHRVLVYEQYF.

This clonotype was recorded a few times. The rearrangement links TRBV2 to TRBJ2-1, with 11 positions matching TRBD2. Germline loops: CDR1 SNHLY, CDR2 FYNNEI. V gave up 2 bases and J gave up 9 bases; unmatched junction bases: 3. The CDR3 loop spans 14 amino acids. This chain's CDR3 is CASSERLAGGEQFF. The CDR3 bases are TGTGCCAGCAGTGAAAGGCTAGCGGGAGGTGAGCAGTTCTTC.

This clonotype occurred a few times. J is TRBJ1-4 and V is TRBV7-8, with 7 bases matching TRBD1. Trimming took 4 bases from V and 5 from J; bases not matched to a gene: 10. CDR1 SGHVS and CDR2 FQNEAQ come from the germline V gene. This CDR3 comprises 16 residues. CDR3 protein: CASSSRPGGYNEKLFF. The CDR3, as DNA: TGTGCCAGCAGCTCACGCCCAGGGGGGTACAATGAAAAACTGTTTTTT.

The chain carries TRBV6-2 or TRBV6-3 and TRBJ2-5; 10 bases line up with TRBD2. The CDR3 is 16 amino acids. The J segment lost 5 bases and the V segment lost 0 bases, leaving 6 bases of the junction unmatched. Germline V gene data show CDR1 as MNHEY and CDR2 as SVGEGT. CDR3 sequence: CASSYSLAGVQETQYF. The CDR3 nucleotides read TGTGCCAGCAGTTACTCCCTAGCGGGAGTTCAGGAGACCCAGTACTTC.